Below, 24 T cell receptor beta chains from the same sample are listed, as sequenced in a study of blood T cells in healthy people across ages. Primed by a sample-barcoded 5' primer and a J-beta primer mix, a second PCR proceeded for roughly 6 to 12 cycles. TCRdb re-called the 5' RACE reads with MiXCR, one entry per CDR3 protein. The data contain about 840,000 distinct CDR3 sequences, around 29% of them singletons. These data were likewise used in another study, on T cells of mothers and their children.

The sequenced material came from blood. These receptors all come from a middle-aged woman in good health.

The J gene is TRBJ1-2, the V gene TRBV7-9; D uncertain. Germline V lookup: CDR1 SEHNR, CDR2 FQNEAQ (reference sequence). The CDR3 runs to 14 residues. V was cut by 5 bases and J by 5 bases, with 15 bases left in between. CDR3: CASSPAKLLYGYTF. The CDR3 DNA sequence: TGTGCCAGCAGCCCGGCCAAGCTTTTATATGGCTACACCTTC.

This clonotype appeared many times. This rearrangement joins TRBV4-1 to TRBJ2-1, with 7 bases that match TRBD2. Germline values: CDR1 MGHRA, CDR2 YSYEKL. Trimming cost V 1 base and J 2 bases; bases outside gene matches: 2. The CDR3 has 15 amino acids. CDR3 nucleotides: TGCGCCAGCAGCCAAGTAGCGGGCACCTACAATGAGCAGTTCTTC. This sequence encodes CASSQVAGTYNEQFF.

The chain combines TRBV7-2 with TRBJ2-3, with D possibly called TRBD1 or TRBD2 (6 bases each). Germline CDR1 and CDR2: SGHTA and FQGNSA. CDR3 length equals 15 residues. V dropped 1 base and J dropped 3 bases, with 11 bases sitting between them. Written as DNA, the CDR3 is TGTGCCAGCAGCTTAGGACTAGGGGGGACAGATACGCAGTATTTT. Translation: CASSLGLGGTDTQYF.

This clonotype was found many times. V and J are TRBV20-1 and TRBJ2-7; D might be TRBD2 (5 bases). The CDR3 is 11 amino acids. The V gene's germline CDR1 is DFQATT and CDR2 SNEGSKA (reference sequence). V gave up 6 bases and J gave up 2 bases, with 8 bases separating them. The CDR3: CSAGLPYEQYF. CDR3 in DNA: TGCAGTGCCGGACTTCCCTACGAGCAGTACTTC.

The V gene is TRBV28, the J gene TRBJ1-5; D not certain. Germline-derived CDR1 and CDR2 are MDHEN and SYDVKM. The CDR3 is 13 amino acids. Trimming removed 7 bases from V and 10 bases from J, with 17 bases in between. CDR3 sequence: CASTLGQRDPQHF. The CDR3 DNA follows: TGTGCCAGCACACTAGGCCAACGGGATCCCCAGCATTTT.

This clonotype was counted a few times. CDR3: CASSLEGGGMYEQYF. The CDR3 region has the DNA TGTGCCAGCAGTTTAGAGGGCGGGGGGATGTACGAGCAGTACTTC. V and J are TRBV12-3 or TRBV12-4 and TRBJ2-7, with 8 bases matching TRBD2. With V trimmed by 1 base and J by 4 bases, 6 bases remained unmatched. The CDR3 has 15 residues.

This clonotype came up many times. The chain has TRBV4-1 and TRBJ2-7; 8 nucleotides align to TRBD1. From germline, CDR1 is MGHRA and CDR2 YSYEKL. With V trimmed by 0 bases and J by 4 bases, 5 bases remained unmatched. This CDR3 has 15 residues. CDR3 in amino acids: CASSQDPGQVYEQYF. The DNA of the CDR3 is TGCGCCAGCAGCCAAGATCCGGGACAGGTGTACGAGCAGTACTTC.

The gene calls are TRBV7-9 and TRBJ1-1; the D is unclear. Trimming stripped 11 bases from V and 1 base from J, with 11 bases between. CDR3 length: 12 residues. Germline V CDR1 and CDR2: SEHNR, FQNEAQ (reference sequence). This CDR3 is CAAQTGNTEAFF. DNA of the CDR3: TGTGCCGCCCAGACCGGGAACACTGAAGCTTTCTTT.

The chain couples TRBV29-1 to TRBJ2-1; no clear D. Germline V gives CDR1 SQVTM, CDR2 ANQGSEA. This CDR3 spans 11 amino acids. Trimming shortened V by 6 bases and J by 13 bases, and 16 bases separated the two germline ends. DNA for the CDR3: TGCAGCGTCGAAAGGACCACCGATCAGTTCTTC. It yields the protein CSVERTTDQFF.

On this clonotype itself: Possible read error: a much larger clone is one base away. The chain combines TRBV12-3 or TRBV12-4 with TRBJ1-6; the D gene is possibly TRBD1 (6 bases). The CDR3 runs to 18 residues. In DNA form, the CDR3 reads TGTGCCGGCAGTTTAGGATTGGGGGGCGAATCCTATAATTCACCCCTCCACTTT. Encoded protein: CAGSLGLGGESYNSPLHF.

This clonotype was counted only a few times. The chain employs TRBV27 and TRBJ2-2; 8 nucleotides align to TRBD1. The CDR3 covers 16 residues. From germline, CDR1 is MNHEY and CDR2 SMNVEV (reference sequence). V trimming: 9 bases; J trimming: 4 bases; junction bases outside the gene matches: 13. This CDR3 is CASTGSDRVGTGELFF. The CDR3 coding sequence is TGTGCCAGTACCGGGTCGGACAGGGTGGGCACCGGGGAGCTGTTTTTT.

This chain uses TRBV7-9 with TRBJ1-6; no reliable D call. The ends were cut back, 5 bases at V and 11 bases at J, with 10 bases in the middle. The germline CDR1 and CDR2 sequences are SEHNR and FQNEAQ (reference sequence). The CDR3 is 12 residues long. The CDR3 DNA sequence: TGTGCCAGCAGCGCAATGATTCCACCCCTCCACTTT. This codes for CASSAMIPPLHF.

As DNA, the CDR3 is TGCGCCAGCAGCACACCTCCCTTCGGCGGGGGTGAAGAGACCCAGTACTTC. Protein sequence: CASSTPPFGGGEETQYF. V is TRBV4-1 and J is TRBJ2-5; 7 bases line up with TRBD2. In germline, CDR1 is MGHRA, CDR2 YSYEKL. The CDR3 runs to 17 residues. J lost 3 bases, V lost 5 bases, and 15 bases had no gene match.

The V gene is TRBV5-1, the J gene TRBJ1-1, with 7 bases that match TRBD1. The CDR3 loop spans 15 amino acids. CDR1 is SGHRS, CDR2 YFSETQ, per germline. The V gene end was trimmed by 2 bases and the J gene end by 5 bases; junction bases not matched to a gene: 9. The CDR3 spells CASSLAQTGATEAFF. The DNA for the CDR3 is TGCGCCAGCAGCTTAGCCCAAACAGGGGCAACTGAAGCTTTCTTT.

Concerning this clonotype: A single base separates this from a much larger clone, so it may be a read error. The rearrangement joins TRBV5-6 to TRBJ2-4; D is possibly TRBD2 (6 bases). Matching the DNA end better, TRBJ2-7 makes the J call doubtful. Germline lookup yields CDR1 SGHDT and CDR2 YYEEEE. The CDR3 is made up of 14 amino acids. CDR3 residues: CASSSLGRTYEQYF. The CDR3 DNA reads as TGTGCCAGCAGCTCCCTGGGGAGGACCTACGAGCAGTACTTC.

Concerning this clonotype itself: One base away lies a much larger clone, so this may be a sequencing read error. Likely a read error: the CDR3 ends without its conserved phenylalanine or tryptophan. V usage is TRBV12-3 or TRBV12-4 and J usage is TRBJ2-7; D remains ambiguous. The DNA end lines up better with TRBJ2-5; the J call may be wrong. The CDR3 extends over 11 amino acids. The CDR3 reads CASSQSETQYL. The CDR3 DNA is TGTGCCAGCAGTCAATCGGAGACCCAGTACCTC.

The gene calls are TRBV10-3 and TRBJ2-3; 9 nucleotides agree with TRBD2. This CDR3 has 14 amino acids. Losses at the gene ends were 7 bases for V and 5 bases for J; bases not matched to a gene: 7. Germline V gene data show CDR1 as ENHRY and CDR2 as SYGVKD. The chain's CDR3 is CAINPGGGEDTQYF. CDR3 in DNA: TGTGCCATCAACCCCGGCGGGGGGGAAGATACGCAGTATTTT.

On this clonotype itself: The junction differs from germline at one of its ends, possibly a read error. This chain joins TRBV28 and TRBJ1-2, with 9 bases aligning to TRBD1. This CDR3 region has 13 residues. CDR1 MDHEN and CDR2 SYDVKM come from the germline V gene. The CDR3, as DNA: TGTGCCATCAGTTCCAGGACAGGGGATGGCTACACCTTC. It codes for CAISSRTGDGYTF.

This rearrangement joins TRBV4-3 to TRBJ2-2; D may be TRBD1 or TRBD2 (5 bases each). This CDR3 has 13 amino acids. Germline V lookup: CDR1 LGHNA, CDR2 YSLEER. Trimming removed 0 bases from V and 9 bases from J, with 8 bases in between. CDR3 sequence: CASSQDGGRELFF. The DNA for the CDR3 is TGCGCCAGCAGCCAAGATGGGGGAAGGGAGCTGTTTTTT.

This clonotype was observed a few times. This chain uses TRBV11-2 with TRBJ2-3; the match to TRBD2 covers 10 bases. Germline V lookup: CDR1 SGHAT, CDR2 FQNNGV. This CDR3 is 16 amino acids long. J was trimmed by 8 bases and V by 4 bases; bases with no gene match: 12. CDR3 in amino acids: CASSYLAGARGGTQYF. CDR3 bases: TGTGCCAGCAGCTACCTAGCGGGGGCCCGCGGAGGTACGCAGTATTTT.

This clonotype was seen a few times. The genes are TRBV12-3 or TRBV12-4 and TRBJ2-3, with 9 bases identical to TRBD2. CDR3 length: 14 residues. Trimming at V came to 6 bases and at J to 6 bases, leaving 7 bases not matched to a gene. The CDR3, as DNA: TGTGCCAGCAGCCCAACTGGGACTAGCGATACGCAGTATTTT. It specifies CASSPTGTSDTQYF.

The CDR3 sequence: CASGGQGVADTQYF. As DNA, the CDR3 is TGTGCCAGCGGCGGACAGGGGGTGGCAGATACGCAGTATTTT. The V gene is TRBV6-1, the J gene TRBJ2-3, with 10 bases fitting TRBD1. Germline CDR1 MNHNS, CDR2 SASEGT. After removal of 8 bases from V and 4 bases from J, the junction contained 6 bases not matched to a gene. This CDR3 is 14 amino acids long.

The chain recombines TRBV3-1 with TRBJ1-5, with D hard to call. This CDR3 spans 14 amino acids. Trimming cost V 1 base and J 3 bases, with 7 bases left between them. Per germline, CDR1 LGHDT and CDR2 YNNKEL (reference sequence). The CDR3 reads CASSQGLYNQPQHF. Here the CDR3 DNA reads TGTGCCAGCAGCCAAGGCCTCTACAATCAGCCCCAGCATTTT. The whole variable domain, remainder taken from reference TRBV3-1 and TRBJ1-5, is DTAVSQTPKYLVTQMGNDKSIKCEQNLGHDTMYWYKQDSKKFLKIMFSYNNKELIINETVPNRFSPKSPDKAHLNLHINSLELGDSAVYFCASSQGLYNQPQHFGDGTRLSIL.

V usage is TRBV28 and J usage is TRBJ1-1; 7 nucleotides match TRBD1. The CDR3 spans 17 residues. V shed 2 bases and J 3 bases; nucleotides not matched to a gene: 12. Per germline, CDR1 MDHEN and CDR2 SYDVKM. This CDR3 reads CASSLTRGTGDHTEAFF. The CDR3 nucleotides read TGTGCCAGCAGTTTAACTCGGGGAACAGGGGATCACACTGAAGCTTTCTTT.